A selection of T cell receptor beta chains follows, all from one sample in a study of blood T cell repertoires in COVID-19. Some clones are missing from TCRdb's copy, which holds only in-frame ones; the method was immunoSEQ multiplex PCR. Among a few hundred thousand clones listed, 89% were seen once. The sequenced sample consisted of peripheral blood. The receptor set was obtained from a man aged 35 to 55 with acute or convalescent COVID-19. CDR3s include the opening cysteine and the closing phenylalanine or tryptophan. A D gene is named only where the DNA matches it firmly. Rows may omit the clone size; those that give it use once, few, many or a size class.

clone size	V gene	D gene	J gene	CDR3 DNA	CDR3 protein
-	TRBV4-2	-	TRBJ1-1	TGTGCCAGCAGCCAAGAACGGGCTCGGGGTGACACTGAAGCTTTCTTT	CASSQERARGDTEAFF
-	TRBV27	-	TRBJ2-1	TGTGCCAGCAGTTTAGTCCCGGGAGCGTTATACAATGAGCAGTTCTTC	CASSLVPGALYNEQFF
-	TRBV2	TRBD2	TRBJ2-1	TGTGCCAGCAGGGCGGGACTAGCGGATCACAATGAGCAGTTCTTC	CASRAGLADHNEQFF
-	TRBV7-6	TRBD1	TRBJ1-2	TGTGCCAGCAGCTCCGGGACAGGGAACTATGGCTACACCTTC	CASSSGTGNYGYTF
few	TRBV28	-	TRBJ2-1	TGTGCCAGCAGTGACCTGGGGGCTCTAGAGCAGTTCTTC	CASSDLGALEQFF
-	TRBV5-8	-	TRBJ1-2	TGTGCCAGCAGCCAGGGGTCACCCCTCGATGGCTACACCTTC	CASSQGSPLDGYTF
-	TRBV5-4	-	TRBJ1-4	TGTGCCAGCAGCGCGGACAGCTCGGTTGAAAAACTGTTTTTT	CASSADSSVEKLFF
-	TRBV6-1	TRBD1	TRBJ1-2	TGTGCCAGCAGTGAACCGGGACAGGGGGCGGAAGGCTACACCTTC	CASSEPGQGAEGYTF
-	TRBV6-5	TRBD1	TRBJ1-1	TGTGCCAGCGGACCGGGACAGGAAGCTTTCTTT	CASGPGQEAFF
-	TRBV6-1	TRBD1	TRBJ1-2	TGTGCCAGCAGTGATGAAGGGACAGGGATCTATGGCTACACCTTC	CASSDEGTGIYGYTF
-	TRBV28	-	TRBJ1-1	TGTGCCAGCAGTTTCCCATTGACTGGGAGCACTGAAGCTTTCTTT	CASSFPLTGSTEAFF
-	TRBV19	-	TRBJ1-4	TGTGCCAGTAGTATAAACGGACTGAAGAGACTGTTTTTT	CASSINGLKRLFF
-	TRBV6-5	-	TRBJ2-7	TGTGCCAGCAGCTACTCACGGCAGGGGACCTACGAGCAGTACTTC	CASSYSRQGTYEQYF
-	TRBV4-1	TRBD1	TRBJ1-6	TGCGCCAGCAGTAACCGCGGGGACAGAAATTCACCCCTCCACTTT	CASSNRGDRNSPLHF
-	TRBV5-1	TRBD2	TRBJ2-5	TGCGCCAGCAGCATCAGCGGGAGGCCGGGTGAGACCCAGTACTTC	CASSISGRPGETQYF
-	TRBV3-1/TRBV3-2	-	TRBJ2-3	TGTGCCAGCAGCCAAGAGGGGGCCGGGGATACGCAGTATTTT	CASSQEGAGDTQYF
-	TRBV20-1	-	TRBJ1-2	TGCAGTGCTAGTGTGACAGTCTATGGCTACACCTTC	CSASVTVYGYTF
-	TRBV23-1	-	TRBJ2-2	TGCGCCAGCAGTCAATCTGATGCGGGTTTAGACACCGGGGAGCTGTTTTTT	CASSQSDAGLDTGELFF
-	TRBV5-1	TRBD2	TRBJ2-5	TGCGCCAGCAGCTTGGGACCACTAGCGGGAGTCAGAGAGACCCAGTACTTC	CASSLGPLAGVRETQYF
-	TRBV20-1	TRBD2	TRBJ2-3	TGCAGTGCTAGTCTCGCGGGGGTCACAGATACGCAGTATTTT	CSASLAGVTDTQYF
once	TRBV4-3	TRBD1	TRBJ1-5	TGCGCCAGCAGCCAAGATGGGACGGGGACAGGGTATCAGCCCCAGCATTTT	CASSQDGTGTGYQPQHF
-	TRBV5-1	TRBD2	TRBJ2-1	TGCGCCAGCAGCTTGGCGTTAGCGGGAGTGGAGCAGTTCTTC	CASSLALAGVEQFF
-	TRBV19	TRBD2	TRBJ2-1	TGTGCCAGTAGTATAGTCACTAGCGGGGGCAATGAGCAGTTCTTC	CASSIVTSGGNEQFF
-	TRBV28	TRBD1	TRBJ1-2	TGTGCCAGCAGGTTTTCGGGACAGAGTGGCTACACCTTC	CASRFSGQSGYTF
-	TRBV6-5	-	TRBJ1-5	TGTGCCAGCAGCTATACCAGGGGTTTCAAGCCCCAGCATTTT	CASSYTRGFKPQHF
-	TRBV19	-	TRBJ2-4	TGTGCCAGTAGTATAGTAGGGGGGGGAAACATTCAGTACTTC	CASSIVGGGNIQYF
few	TRBV4-1	TRBD1	TRBJ1-1	TGCGCCAGCAGCCACTTCCAGGGGGCTGAAGCTTTCTTT	CASSHFQGAEAFF
-	TRBV2	TRBD2	TRBJ2-5	TGTGCCAGCAGTGAAAATAGGAGCGGGGGCGGCTGGGGGGAGACCCAGTACTTC	CASSENRSGGGWGETQYF
-	TRBV5-4	-	TRBJ2-3	TGTGCCAGCAGCTTGGTACGGGAGATGTCAGATACGCAGTATTTT	CASSLVREMSDTQYF
-	TRBV15	-	TRBJ2-7	TGTGCCACCAGCGCTAACCGGGAATACGAGCAGTACTTC	CATSANREYEQYF
many	TRBV27	-	TRBJ2-3	TGTGCCAGCACCTCCCTGGAGGCTGTCGATACGCAGTATTTT	CASTSLEAVDTQYF
-	TRBV5-1	TRBD1	TRBJ2-2	TGCGCCAGCAGCCCCCGACAGGGGAACACCGGGGAGCTGTTTTTT	CASSPRQGNTGELFF
-	TRBV7-2	-	TRBJ2-5	TGTGCCAGCCAACGGGACACCACTGAAGAGACCCAGTACTTC	CASQRDTTEETQYF
-	TRBV11-2	TRBD2	TRBJ2-2	TGTGCCAGCAGCTTCCCGGGACTAGCGGGGGGGCCGGACACCGGGGAGCTGTTTTTT	CASSFPGLAGGPDTGELFF
once	TRBV12-2	-	TRBJ2-3	TGTGCAAGTCGCTTAGAGGAGAACGGGGTCAGCACAGATACGCAGTATTTT	CASRLEENGVSTDTQYF
-	TRBV5-8	TRBD2	TRBJ2-5	TGTGCCAGCAGTCATGGGACTAGCGCACAAGAGACCCAGTACTTC	CASSHGTSAQETQYF
-	TRBV5-4	TRBD1	TRBJ1-4	TGTGCCATTCGGGCAGGGGGCGCATCTAATGAAAAACTGTTTTTT	CAIRAGGASNEKLFF
-	TRBV19	-	TRBJ2-3	TGTGCCAGTAGTATTTATGTAAGCAGGGTAGCAGATACGCAGTATTTT	CASSIYVSRVADTQYF
-	TRBV4-3	TRBD1	TRBJ1-6	TGCGCCAGCAGCCCGGGACAGTTTAATTCACCCCTCCACTTT	CASSPGQFNSPLHF
-	TRBV10-3	-	TRBJ1-6	TGTGCCATCAGTGAGGGGATACGGGAAAATTCACCCCTCCACTTT	CAISEGIRENSPLHF
-	TRBV5-1	-	TRBJ2-2	TGCGCCAGCGGCGCCTGGGCAAACACCGGGGAGCTGTTTTTT	CASGAWANTGELFF
-	TRBV25-1	-	TRBJ1-4	TGTGCCAGCAGTGAATATGCGGTTTATAATGAAAAACTGTTTTTT	CASSEYAVYNEKLFF
-	TRBV28	TRBD2	TRBJ2-3	TGTGCCATTCAACTAGCGGGAGGCCGCACAGATACGCAGTATTTT	CAIQLAGGRTDTQYF
-	TRBV27	-	TRBJ2-2	TGTGCCAGCAGTTCCTCCGGGACTCGATACACCGGGGAGCTGTTTTTT	CASSSSGTRYTGELFF
-	TRBV7-9	-	TRBJ1-1	TGTGCCAGCAGCCCACCTTTGCCAGGGAACACTGAAGCTTTCTTT	CASSPPLPGNTEAFF
once	TRBV9	-	TRBJ2-5	TGTGCCAGCAGCGTAGGGCTAGCCGGGGAGACCCAGTACTTC	CASSVGLAGETQYF
few	TRBV10-3	-	TRBJ2-7	TGTGCCATCAGTGACAGGGGGGACTCCTACGAGCAGTACTTC	CAISDRGDSYEQYF
many	TRBV28	-	TRBJ1-1	TGTGCCAGCAGTTTTATGACACCGCCGAACACTGAAGCTTTCTTT	CASSFMTPPNTEAFF
-	TRBV28	-	TRBJ2-7	TGTGCCAGCACGCCGGTCGGGACACTCTCCTACGAGCAGTACTTC	CASTPVGTLSYEQYF
-	TRBV19	-	TRBJ1-1	TGTGCCAGTAGTCGCCCGATGAAGAGGAACACTGAAGCTTTCTTT	CASSRPMKRNTEAFF
once	TRBV5-1	TRBD1	TRBJ1-2	TGCGCCAGCAGCATAGGACAGGGGGCCTTTGGCTACACCTTC	CASSIGQGAFGYTF
-	TRBV11-2	-	TRBJ1-1	TGTGCCAGCAGCTCCTACAGGGAGAACACTGAAGCTTTCTTT	CASSSYRENTEAFF
-	TRBV21-1	-	TRBJ2-1	TGTGCCAGCCAGGGCCCCTACAATGAGCAGTTCTTC	CASQGPYNEQFF
-	TRBV19	TRBD1	TRBJ2-1	TGTGCCAGTAACCGGGACAGGGGGTACAATGAGCAGTTCTTC	CASNRDRGYNEQFF
-	TRBV27	-	TRBJ2-3	TGTGCCAGCAGTTTGGGCTCCACGTCGACAGATACGCAGTATTTT	CASSLGSTSTDTQYF
-	TRBV5-1	-	TRBJ2-6	TGCGCCAGCAGCGGAGCCGGGACACCAATCCCCCCTGGGGCCAACGTCCTGACTTTC	CASSGAGTPIPPGANVLTF
-	TRBV27	-	TRBJ2-7	TGTGCCAGCAGTTGGTCCAGGGGTCACTACGAGCAGTACTTC	CASSWSRGHYEQYF
-	TRBV6-6	TRBD1	TRBJ2-6	TGTGCCAGCAGCCGAGGGACAGTCAGCTCTGGGGCCAACGTCCTGACTTTC	CASSRGTVSSGANVLTF
few	TRBV19	TRBD1	TRBJ2-1	TGTGCCAGTAGTATATTAATGGGACAGGGTGACGATGAGCAGTTCTTC	CASSILMGQGDDEQFF
once	TRBV5-4	TRBD2	TRBJ2-7	TGTGCCAGCAGCGGGGGGAGGGATAACTCCTACGAGCAGTACTTC	CASSGGRDNSYEQYF